The 2 T cell receptor beta chains presented below share a single source sample, sequenced in a study of blood T cell repertoires in COVID-19 (TCRdb year 2020). Library preparation used the immunoSEQ multiplex PCR assay. Held by TCRdb, this immuneACCESS table contains in-frame sequences only and omits some clones. Under half of the omission traces to an unresolved V gene where checked; the cause of the rest is unknown. The sample includes 14,000 or so clones, with 85% to 90% observed a single time. Of the sample, nearly 15% falls within the top ten clones. Sample: peripheral blood. Receptors originate from a man aged 50 to 59 with active COVID-19.

This chain uses TRBV4-1 with TRBJ2-7; 12 bases are shared with TRBD2. After removal of 4 bases from V and 2 bases from J, the junction contained 3 bases not matched to a gene. Germline CDR1 reads MGHRA; CDR2 reads YSYEKL. The CDR3 runs 15 residues. DNA of the CDR3: TGCGCCAGCAGCCCTACTAGCGGGGGGACCTACGAGCAGTACTTC. Translated, it gives CASSPTSGGTYEQYF.

The V call is TRBV7-9, the J call TRBJ2-7, with D perhaps TRBD2 (6 bases). The V gene's germline CDR1 is SEHNR and CDR2 FQNEAQ (reference sequence). This CDR3 is built from 14 residues. V lost 7 bases and J 2 bases, leaving 15 bases between the germline ends. In DNA, the CDR3 is TGTGCCAGCATCAAAGCGGGCACCCCCTACGAGCAGTACTTC. Its translation is CASIKAGTPYEQYF.